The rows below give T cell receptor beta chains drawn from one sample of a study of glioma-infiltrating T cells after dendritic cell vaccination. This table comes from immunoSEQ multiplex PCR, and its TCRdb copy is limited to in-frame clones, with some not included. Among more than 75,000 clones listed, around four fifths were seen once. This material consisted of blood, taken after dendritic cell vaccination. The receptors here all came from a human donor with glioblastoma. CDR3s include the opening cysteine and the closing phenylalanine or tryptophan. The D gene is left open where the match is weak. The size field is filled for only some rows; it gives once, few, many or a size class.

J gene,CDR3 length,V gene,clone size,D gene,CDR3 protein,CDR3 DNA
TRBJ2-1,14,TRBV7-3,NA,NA,CASSFAGAHNEQFF,TGTGCCAGCAGCTTTGCGGGGGCCCACAATGAGCAGTTCTTC
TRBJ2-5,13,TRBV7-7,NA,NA,CASSLDRQETQYF,TGTGCTAGCAGCTTAGACAGACAAGAGACCCAGTACTTC
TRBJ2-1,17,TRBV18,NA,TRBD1,CASSEQPQGASNNEQFF,TGTGCCAGCTCCGAACAACCCCAGGGGGCTTCAAACAATGAGCAGTTCTTC
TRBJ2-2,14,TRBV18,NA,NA,CASSEGADTGELFF,TGTGCCAGCTCGGAGGGGGCAGATACCGGGGAGCTGTTTTTT
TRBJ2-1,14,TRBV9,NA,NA,CASTADFSYNEQFF,TGTGCCAGCACCGCGGACTTCTCCTACAATGAGCAGTTCTTC
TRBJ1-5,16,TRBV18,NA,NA,CASSTRDSPPGQPQHF,TGTGCCAGCTCAACAAGGGACTCCCCTCCGGGCCAGCCCCAGCATTTT
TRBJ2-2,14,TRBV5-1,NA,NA,CASSPSTGAGELFF,TGCGCCAGCAGCCCATCAACAGGCGCGGGGGAGCTGTTTTTT
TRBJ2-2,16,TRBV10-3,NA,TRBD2,CAISESIGGGTGELFF,TGTGCCATCAGTGAGTCAATTGGCGGGGGCACCGGGGAGCTGTTTTTT
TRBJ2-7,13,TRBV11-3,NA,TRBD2,CASSFGRGYEQYF,TGTGCCAGCAGCTTTGGGAGGGGTTACGAGCAGTACTTC
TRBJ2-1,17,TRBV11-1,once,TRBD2,CASSLLSAGGRYNEQFF,TGTGCCAGCAGCCTACTCTCGGCGGGGGGGCGATACAATGAGCAGTTCTTC
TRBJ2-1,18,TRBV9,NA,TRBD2,CASSDRTSGGGAYNEQFF,TGTGCCAGCAGCGACAGGACTAGCGGGGGGGGAGCCTACAATGAGCAGTTCTTC
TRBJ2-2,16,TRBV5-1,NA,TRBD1,CASSLSPGGNTGELFF,TGCGCCAGCAGCTTGAGTCCAGGGGGAAACACCGGGGAGCTGTTTTTT
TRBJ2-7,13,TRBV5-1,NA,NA,CASSLEGLRGQYF,TGCGCCAGCAGCTTGGAGGGCCTCCGGGGGCAGTACTTC
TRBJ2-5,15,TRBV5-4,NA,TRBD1,CASSQHSTGEETQYF,TGTGCCAGCAGCCAGCATTCGACAGGGGAAGAGACCCAGTACTTC
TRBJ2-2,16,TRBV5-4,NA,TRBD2,CASSSIAGANTGELFF,TGTGCCAGCAGCTCGATAGCGGGAGCGAACACCGGGGAGCTGTTTTTT
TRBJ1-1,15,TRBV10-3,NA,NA,CAISESRQFNTEAFF,TGTGCCATCAGTGAGTCTCGACAATTCAACACTGAAGCTTTCTTT
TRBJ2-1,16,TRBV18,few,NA,CASSPPGGNVLNEQFF,TGTGCCAGCTCACCACCGGGGGGTAATGTTTTGAATGAGCAGTTCTTC
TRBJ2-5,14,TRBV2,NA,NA,CASRYRETQETQYF,TGTGCCAGCAGGTACAGGGAAACACAAGAGACCCAGTACTTC
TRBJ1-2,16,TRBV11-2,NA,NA,CASSPRGGGGSYGYTF,TGTGCCAGCAGCCCCCGCGGCGGGGGCGGGAGCTATGGCTACACCTTC
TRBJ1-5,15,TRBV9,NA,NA,CASSVGSGGNQPQHF,TGTGCCAGCAGCGTAGGGTCGGGGGGCAATCAGCCCCAGCATTTT
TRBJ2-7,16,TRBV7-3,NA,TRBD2,CASSPSAPGGFYEQYF,TGTGCCAGCAGCCCATCGGCTCCCGGGGGGTTTTACGAGCAGTACTTC
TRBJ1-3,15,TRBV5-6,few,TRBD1,CASSLLGTGWNTIYF,TGTGCCAGCAGCTTGCTCGGGACAGGGTGGAACACCATATATTTT
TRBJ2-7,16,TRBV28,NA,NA,CASSQGGEDPSYEQYF,TGTGCCAGCAGCCAAGGGGGGGAGGACCCTTCCTACGAGCAGTACTTC
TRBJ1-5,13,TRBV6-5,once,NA,CASSYSSWQPQHF,TGTGCCAGCAGTTACTCGAGTTGGCAGCCCCAGCATTTT
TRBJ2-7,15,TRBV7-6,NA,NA,CASSLHRDMTYEQYF,TGTGCCAGCAGCTTACACCGGGACATGACATACGAGCAGTACTTC
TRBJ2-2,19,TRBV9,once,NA,CASSPRGGAGIFSTGELFF,TGTGCCAGCAGCCCAAGGGGTGGGGCAGGGATTTTTTCCACCGGGGAGCTGTTTTTT
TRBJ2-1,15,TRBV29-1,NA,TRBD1,CSVDWTGADYNEQFF,TGCAGCGTGGATTGGACAGGAGCTGACTACAATGAGCAGTTCTTC
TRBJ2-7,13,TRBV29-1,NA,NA,CSVETGTHYEQYF,TGCAGCGTTGAGACCGGGACACACTACGAGCAGTACTTC
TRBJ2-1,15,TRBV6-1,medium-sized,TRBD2,CASSEPSGGHNEQFF,TGTGCCAGCAGTGAGCCTAGCGGGGGCCACAATGAGCAGTTCTTC
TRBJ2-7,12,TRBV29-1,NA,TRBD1,CSAGQVLGEQYF,TGCAGCGCCGGACAGGTGCTTGGGGAGCAGTACTTC
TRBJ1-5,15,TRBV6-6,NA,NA,CASRPAGGWDQPQHF,TGTGCCAGCAGACCCGCGGGAGGTTGGGATCAGCCCCAGCATTTT
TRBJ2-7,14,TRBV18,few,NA,CASSPPRESYEQYF,TGTGCCAGCTCACCACCTCGGGAATCCTACGAGCAGTACTTC
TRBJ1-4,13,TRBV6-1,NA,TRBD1,CASSRTGDEKLFF,TGTGCCAGCAGCAGGACAGGGGATGAAAAACTGTTTTTT
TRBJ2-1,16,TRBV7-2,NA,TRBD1,CASSPHRTGAYNEQFF,TGTGCCAGCAGCCCCCACCGGACAGGGGCCTACAATGAGCAGTTCTTC